Listed below are T cell receptor beta chains from one sample, sequenced in a study of blood T cell repertoires in COVID-19. Sequencing used immunoSEQ multiplex PCR; TCRdb keeps in-frame clones, though not all of them. The profile shows about 250,000 clones, around 85% of them singletons. Sequences were obtained from peripheral blood. The receptors derive from a man aged 50-60 years with COVID-19, enrolled during active disease. Each CDR3 is given with its conserved first and last residue. The D gene is left open where the match is weak. The size entry is marked missing in some rows and otherwise reads once, few, many or a size class.

clone_size: -
v_call: TRBV30
d_call: TRBD2
j_call: TRBJ2-3
cdr3_nt: TGTGCCTGGAGAGCCCGGGGACTAGCGGGGGGGCCCTCAGATACGCAGTATTTT
cdr3_aa: CAWRARGLAGGPSDTQYF

clone_size: few
v_call: TRBV19
d_call: -
j_call: TRBJ2-7
cdr3_nt: TGTGCCAGTAGTATTGGCAGGGCCTACGAGCAGTACTTC
cdr3_aa: CASSIGRAYEQYF

clone_size: -
v_call: TRBV6-5
d_call: TRBD2
j_call: TRBJ2-3
cdr3_nt: TGTGCCAGCAGTTACGGGACTAGCGGGGGGGCAGATACGCAGTATTTT
cdr3_aa: CASSYGTSGGADTQYF

clone_size: -
v_call: TRBV2
d_call: TRBD1
j_call: TRBJ1-1
cdr3_nt: TGTGCCAGCAGTGAACAACAGGGGGTGACTGAAGCTTTCTTT
cdr3_aa: CASSEQQGVTEAFF

clone_size: -
v_call: TRBV6-1
d_call: TRBD1
j_call: TRBJ2-2
cdr3_nt: TGTGCCAGCAGTGGATCCGGGACAGGACGAGCCGGGGAGCTGTTTTTT
cdr3_aa: CASSGSGTGRAGELFF

clone_size: -
v_call: TRBV7-7
d_call: -
j_call: TRBJ2-5
cdr3_nt: TGTGCTAGCAGCTTAGGGGCTAGCGTAGAGACCCAGTACTTC
cdr3_aa: CASSLGASVETQYF

clone_size: few
v_call: TRBV11-2
d_call: -
j_call: TRBJ2-7
cdr3_nt: TGTGCCAGCAGCTTAACCGACAGGTTGGGCGAGCAGTACTTC
cdr3_aa: CASSLTDRLGEQYF

clone_size: -
v_call: TRBV6-5
d_call: -
j_call: TRBJ2-5
cdr3_nt: TGTGCCAGCAGCAACACAGTGGTTCCACGGACCCAGTACTTC
cdr3_aa: CASSNTVVPRTQYF

clone_size: once
v_call: TRBV4-2
d_call: TRBD2
j_call: TRBJ2-7
cdr3_nt: TGTGCCAGCAGCCAAGAGGTAGCGGGACCCCTTTACGAGCAGTACTTC
cdr3_aa: CASSQEVAGPLYEQYF

clone_size: -
v_call: TRBV2
d_call: -
j_call: TRBJ1-6
cdr3_nt: TGTGCCAGCAGTGAGAGGTCAGCCATTAATTCACCCCTCCACTTT
cdr3_aa: CASSERSAINSPLHF

clone_size: -
v_call: TRBV14
d_call: -
j_call: TRBJ2-7
cdr3_nt: TGTGCCAGCAGCCAAGATTATCTAAGCGAGCAGTACTTC
cdr3_aa: CASSQDYLSEQYF

clone_size: many
v_call: TRBV9
d_call: -
j_call: TRBJ2-7
cdr3_nt: TGTGCCAGCAGCGTATCGGCAGGGCACTCCTACGAGCAGTACTTC
cdr3_aa: CASSVSAGHSYEQYF

clone_size: -
v_call: TRBV7-9
d_call: -
j_call: TRBJ2-3
cdr3_nt: TGTGCCAGCAGCTTAGATCTGTCGGCGGCTACGCAGTATTTT
cdr3_aa: CASSLDLSAATQYF

clone_size: -
v_call: TRBV7-9
d_call: TRBD1
j_call: TRBJ2-2
cdr3_nt: TGTGCCAGCAGCCTCCGGACAGGGGGCGTCACCGGGGAGCTGTTTTTT
cdr3_aa: CASSLRTGGVTGELFF

clone_size: once
v_call: TRBV7-6
d_call: TRBD1
j_call: TRBJ1-6
cdr3_nt: TGTGCCAGCAGCAAATCCGGGACAGGGGGAAATTCACCCCTCCACTTT
cdr3_aa: CASSKSGTGGNSPLHF

clone_size: -
v_call: TRBV28
d_call: -
j_call: TRBJ2-7
cdr3_nt: TGTGCCAGCAGTTTATATGGCAAATCCTACGAGCAGTACTTC
cdr3_aa: CASSLYGKSYEQYF

clone_size: -
v_call: TRBV6-6
d_call: -
j_call: TRBJ1-2
cdr3_nt: TGTGCCAGCACCCCCGGGAAAGATCGGGGCTACACCTTC
cdr3_aa: CASTPGKDRGYTF

clone_size: -
v_call: TRBV19
d_call: TRBD1
j_call: TRBJ2-1
cdr3_nt: TGTGCCAGTAGTATTTCAGGGGGCCCCTACAATGAGCAGTTCTTC
cdr3_aa: CASSISGGPYNEQFF

clone_size: -
v_call: TRBV27
d_call: TRBD1
j_call: TRBJ1-2
cdr3_nt: TGTGCCAGCAGTCTGAGGACAGGGAACTATGGCTACACCTTC
cdr3_aa: CASSLRTGNYGYTF

clone_size: few
v_call: TRBV27
d_call: TRBD1
j_call: TRBJ1-1
cdr3_nt: TGTGCCAGCAGTTTATCGCAGACAGGGATGAACACTGAAGCTTTCTTT
cdr3_aa: CASSLSQTGMNTEAFF

clone_size: -
v_call: TRBV5-1
d_call: -
j_call: TRBJ1-5
cdr3_nt: TGCGCCAGCGCTTTCAGGTTTCAGCCCCAGCATTTT
cdr3_aa: CASAFRFQPQHF

clone_size: -
v_call: TRBV7-9
d_call: TRBD2
j_call: TRBJ2-5
cdr3_nt: TGTGCCAGCAGCCACATAGGACTAGCGGGGAATTGGGAGACCCAGTACTTC
cdr3_aa: CASSHIGLAGNWETQYF

clone_size: -
v_call: TRBV9
d_call: -
j_call: TRBJ2-7
cdr3_nt: TGTGCCAGCAGCGTAGGAGATGCCTACGAGCAGTACTTC
cdr3_aa: CASSVGDAYEQYF

clone_size: -
v_call: TRBV5-6
d_call: -
j_call: TRBJ1-1
cdr3_nt: TGTGCCAGCAGCCAAGGGCCAGGGATGTTGGCTTTCTTT
cdr3_aa: CASSQGPGMLAFF

clone_size: -
v_call: TRBV6-5
d_call: -
j_call: TRBJ1-4
cdr3_nt: TGTGCCAGCAGAAAAACAGGGTCGATTAATGAAAAACTGTTTTTT
cdr3_aa: CASRKTGSINEKLFF

clone_size: -
v_call: TRBV6-2/TRBV6-3
d_call: -
j_call: TRBJ1-6
cdr3_nt: TGTGCCAGCAGTCAGGCCCCCTCACCCCTCCACTTT
cdr3_aa: CASSQAPSPLHF

clone_size: few
v_call: TRBV7-8
d_call: TRBD1
j_call: TRBJ1-2
cdr3_nt: TGTGCCAGCAGCTTAGAGATCGGGACAGGTGGCGGCTACACCTTC
cdr3_aa: CASSLEIGTGGGYTF

clone_size: -
v_call: TRBV7-9
d_call: TRBD2
j_call: TRBJ2-7
cdr3_nt: TGTGCCAGCAGCTTACGGGGAACTAGCGGACCCTCCTACGAGCAGTACTTC
cdr3_aa: CASSLRGTSGPSYEQYF

clone_size: once
v_call: TRBV10-1
d_call: -
j_call: TRBJ2-4
cdr3_nt: TGCGCCAGCAGTGACGGAGGGGCTGGAAACATTCAGTACTTC
cdr3_aa: CASSDGGAGNIQYF

clone_size: -
v_call: TRBV7-3
d_call: -
j_call: TRBJ1-2
cdr3_nt: TGTGCCAGCAGCTTAGCGGGAATGGGCTATGGCTACACCTTC
cdr3_aa: CASSLAGMGYGYTF

clone_size: -
v_call: TRBV5-4
d_call: -
j_call: TRBJ1-4
cdr3_nt: TGTGCCAGCAGCTTAGCTCGTGGGGACTCAGAACTGTTTTTT
cdr3_aa: CASSLARGDSELFF

clone_size: once
v_call: TRBV6-2/TRBV6-3
d_call: TRBD1
j_call: TRBJ2-1
cdr3_nt: TGTGCCAGCAGTTACTCCCTATGGACAGGGGCCTACAATGAGCAGTTCTTC
cdr3_aa: CASSYSLWTGAYNEQFF

clone_size: -
v_call: TRBV7-8
d_call: -
j_call: TRBJ2-5
cdr3_nt: TGTGCCAGCAGCTTAGCGCATCAGGGGGGAGAGACCCAGTACTTC
cdr3_aa: CASSLAHQGGETQYF

clone_size: -
v_call: TRBV9
d_call: -
j_call: TRBJ2-3
cdr3_nt: TGTGCCAGCAGCGTAGGCGGAGTAGCCCGCAGCACAGATACGCAGTATTTT
cdr3_aa: CASSVGGVARSTDTQYF

clone_size: -
v_call: TRBV2
d_call: TRBD1
j_call: TRBJ2-1
cdr3_nt: TGTGCCAGCAGAGCGGACAGGGCTTGGGGCAATGAGCAGTTCTTC
cdr3_aa: CASRADRAWGNEQFF

clone_size: -
v_call: TRBV29-1
d_call: TRBD1
j_call: TRBJ1-2
cdr3_nt: TGCAGCGTTGCGGACAGGGCATACGGCTACACCTTC
cdr3_aa: CSVADRAYGYTF

clone_size: -
v_call: TRBV28
d_call: -
j_call: TRBJ2-7
cdr3_nt: TGTGCCAGCACCCAACAGCGGCAGACCTACGAGCAGTACTTC
cdr3_aa: CASTQQRQTYEQYF